The 2 T cell receptor beta chains given below trace back to one sample, sequenced in a study of T cell changes during pregnancy in multiple sclerosis (dated by TCRdb to between 2017 and 2020). Library method: the immunoSEQ multiplex PCR assay. Drawn from immuneACCESS, this table holds only the in-frame rearrangements with V and J called that TCRdb kept. Clones are partly lost; checked studies trace under half to an unresolved V gene and leave the rest unexplained. The table for this sample lists tens of thousands of clones; more than 85% of them were counted only once. 1.5% of the sample lies in the top ten. The source was peripheral blood, collected in the first trimester of pregnancy. The receptors derive from a female donor with multiple sclerosis, enrolled in a pregnancy study.

This clone was seen once. The chain uses TRBV28 and TRBJ2-4; tentative D call: TRBD1 (7 bases). The germline V gene encodes CDR1 MDHEN and CDR2 SYDVKM. The length of the CDR3 is 15 residues. Trimming took off 3 bases at V and 10 bases at J, with 19 bases between the two ends. CDR3 protein: CASSLEGARGKIQYF. The CDR3 DNA reads as TGTGCCAGCAGTTTGGAGGGGGCCAGGGGAAAGATTCAGTACTTC. Combining the CDR3 with reference TRBV28 and TRBJ2-4 gives the whole variable domain DVKVTQSSRYLVKRTGEKVFLECVQDMDHENMFWYRQDPGLGLRLIYFSYDVKMKEKGDIPEGYSVSREKKERFSLILESASTNQTSMYLCASSLEGARGKIQYFGAGTRLSVL.

J is TRBJ2-7 and V is TRBV2, with a tentative D call TRBD1 (5 bases). This CDR3 contains 13 residues. V was pared by 2 bases and J by 3 bases, with 8 bases between. CDR1 and CDR2 from the germline V gene are SNHLY and FYNNEI. CDR3: CASSELTVYEQYF. CDR3 nucleotide sequence: TGTGCCAGCAGTGAATTGACAGTCTACGAGCAGTACTTC.